Listed here are 12 T cell receptor beta chains from one sample, sequenced in a study of T-cell memory formation after mild COVID-19. TCRdb re-analysed the 5' RACE reads in MiXCR, keeping a single row per CDR3 protein. This table holds some 120,000 distinct CDR3 sequences, about 16% found once. The sample was PBMCs or a T cell subset sorted from them (not recorded which). Receptors originate from an adult woman who had mild COVID-19 (a few samples of this study predate the infection). Cell type and time point are not known.

This clonotype turned up a few times. The chain links TRBV23-1 to TRBJ2-7, with a possible D match to TRBD2 (5 bases). TRBV23-1 is recorded as an ORF, its role being uncertain. The CDR3 loop spans 14 amino acids. Deletions cut 0 bases from V and 5 bases from J, with 11 bases between. The CDR3 DNA reads as TGCGCCAGCAGTCAATCTAGTCGGGAACACGAGCAGTACTTC. Translating it yields CASSQSSREHEQYF.

The sample holds many counts of this clonotype. This rearrangement joins TRBV27 to TRBJ2-1; a weak D match, TRBD1 (6 bases). Trimming pared 0 bases from V and 7 bases from J, leaving 13 bases between. The length of the CDR3 is 15 residues. CDR1 is MNHEY, CDR2 SMNVEV, per germline (reference sequence). The CDR3 nucleotides read TGTGCCAGCAGTTTATCGTGGCAGGGGCGGAATGAGCAGTTCTTC. Amino acids: CASSLSWQGRNEQFF.

This clonotype was counted between two and nine times. CDR3 coding DNA: TGTGCCAGCAGCCCCAAGCTGGGCCCGGGGTTAGTGAAGCAGTATTTT. Protein sequence: CASSPKLGPGLVKQYF. This chain uses TRBV3-1 with TRBJ2-3, with D tentatively TRBD2 (5 bases). CDR3 length: 16 amino acids. Germline V gene sequence: CDR1 LGHDT, CDR2 YNNKEL (reference sequence). Trimming cost V 4 bases and J 11 bases, with 25 bases left between them.

This clonotype was seen a handful of times. The chain couples TRBV13 to TRBJ2-7; 7 bases map to TRBD2. Unmatched junction bases numbered 4, after V lost 3 bases and J lost 2 bases. Looked up from germline, CDR1 is PRHDT and CDR2 is FYEKMQ (reference sequence). There are 14 residues in the CDR3. The CDR3 region has the DNA TGTGCCAGCAGCTTTCTAGCGGCTACCTACGAGCAGTACTTC. Its protein is CASSFLAATYEQYF. The whole variable domain, remainder taken from reference TRBV13 and TRBJ2-7, is AAGVIQSPRHLIKEKRETATLKCYPIPRHDTVYWYQQGPGQDPQFLISFYEKMQSDKGSIPDRFSAQQFSDYHSELNMSSLELGDSALYFCASSFLAATYEQYFGPGTRLTVT.

This clonotype was counted only a few times. The chain uses TRBV29-1 and TRBJ2-1, with 8 bases identical to TRBD2. This CDR3 is 15 amino acids long. The V and J ends lost 2 bases and 4 bases, in that order; junction bases with no gene match: 7. Germline CDR1 SQVTM, CDR2 ANQGSEA. CDR3: CSVELGLAAYNEQFF. The CDR3 bases are TGCAGCGTTGAACTTGGACTAGCAGCTTACAATGAGCAGTTCTTC.

The V call is TRBV12-3 or TRBV12-4, the J call TRBJ2-1; a weak D match, TRBD1 (5 bases). CDR3 length: 13 residues. Trimming left V 5 bases short and J 6 bases short, with 11 bases between. In nucleotides, the CDR3 is TGTGCCAGCAGTCAGAGACAGATCAATGAGCAGTTCTTC. This gives the protein CASSQRQINEQFF.

The CDR3 reads CASSDPGTNYEQYF. The CDR3 DNA follows: TGTGCCAGCAGTGACCCCGGGACAAACTACGAGCAGTACTTC. The rearrangement joins TRBV2 to TRBJ2-7; D is possibly TRBD1 (6 bases). Germline CDR1 SNHLY, CDR2 FYNNEI. With 3 bases removed from V and 3 bases from J, the gap between germline ends came to 12 bases. The CDR3 consists of 14 residues.

This clonotype is medium-sized by share. The chain couples TRBV24-1 to TRBJ1-1; no firm D call. Per the germline V gene, CDR1 is KGHDR and CDR2 is SFDVKD. The V end was cut by 5 bases, the J end by 2 bases, with 11 bases between. The CDR3 has 14 amino acids. CDR3 region: CATSGHGSNTEAFF. In DNA form, the CDR3 reads TGTGCCACCAGTGGACATGGTTCTAACACTGAAGCTTTCTTT.

This clonotype was seen a few times. V is TRBV21-1 and J is TRBJ1-5; the table assigns TRBD1, which was not confirmed against the DNA. TRBV21-1 is listed as a pseudogene. The CDR3 is 17 residues long. CDR3 nucleotide sequence: TGTGCCAGCAGCAAAGGCCCGACAGGGCGAAGCAATCAGCCCCAGCATTTT. It specifies CASSKGPTGRSNQPQHF.

The rearrangement uses TRBV3-1 and TRBJ1-2; no clear D gene. Germline V CDR1 and CDR2: LGHDT, YNNKEL (reference sequence). The germline V and J ends were trimmed by 8 bases and 4 bases, with 11 bases remaining between them. This CDR3 is built from 12 residues. CDR3 amino acids: CASGPGPYGYTF. CDR3 DNA sequence: TGTGCCAGCGGGCCGGGCCCCTATGGCTACACCTTC.

Many counts were recorded for this clonotype. This chain joins TRBV7-9 and TRBJ2-7, with 10 bases that match TRBD2. J lost 7 bases, V lost 1 base, and 7 bases had no gene match. The CDR3 loop spans 15 amino acids. The germline V gene encodes CDR1 SEHNR and CDR2 FQNEAQ (reference sequence). CDR3 coding DNA: TGTGCCAGCAGCTTAGGTTCTAGCGGGAGAGGGGAGCAGTACTTC. It specifies CASSLGSSGRGEQYF. The variable domain in full, with the rest retrieved from reference TRBV7-9 and TRBJ2-7, is DTGVSQNPRHKITKRGQNVTFRCDPISEHNRLYWYRQTLGQGPEFLTYFQNEAQLEKSRLLSDRFSAERPKGSFSTLEIQRTEQGDSAMYLCASSLGSSGRGEQYFGPGTRLTVT.

The gene calls are TRBV29-1 and TRBJ2-7; D not resolved. Germline-derived CDR1 and CDR2 are SQVTM and ANQGSEA. V was trimmed by 4 bases and J by 1 base, leaving 8 bases between them. This CDR3 contains 12 residues. The CDR3 sequence is CSVVGPSYEQYF. Here the CDR3 DNA reads TGCAGCGTTGTAGGACCGTCCTACGAGCAGTACTTC.